The 26 T cell receptor beta chains given below trace back to one sample, sequenced in a study of blood T cell repertoires in COVID-19. Some clones are missing from TCRdb's copy, which holds only in-frame ones; the method was immunoSEQ multiplex PCR. Of around 40,000 clones listed, more than 85% were seen once; the top ten hold 4.5% to 7%. Material for sequencing was peripheral blood. The receptors here all came from a woman older than 75 with acute or convalescent COVID-19.

The chain combines TRBV6-5 with TRBJ1-2; 12 positions match TRBD1. Germline V gene sequence: CDR1 MNHEY, CDR2 SVGAGI. With 2 bases clipped from V and 5 bases from J, the junction kept 3 bases outside the gene matches. The CDR3 loop spans 15 amino acids. CDR3 DNA: TGTGCCAGCAGTTACGGGACAGGGGGCCGGTATGGCTACACCTTC. As protein: CASSYGTGGRYGYTF.

As for this clone: The sample carries other DNA sequences with the same CDR3. The chain combines TRBV7-9 with TRBJ1-1; D not resolved. Per the germline V gene, CDR1 is SEHNR and CDR2 is FQNEAQ (reference sequence). The CDR3 contains 13 residues. Trimming took off 3 bases at V and 2 bases at J, with 7 bases between the two ends. CDR3 coding DNA: TGTGCCAGCAGCTTGAGCCAAAACACTGAAGCTTTCTTT. It encodes CASSLSQNTEAFF.

The chain is built from TRBV5-1 and TRBJ2-7, with D maybe TRBD1 (5 bases). The CDR3 sequence is 15 residues long. Germline loops: CDR1 SGHRS, CDR2 YFSETQ. V was pared by 1 base and J by 3 bases, with 14 bases between. The CDR3 DNA reads as TGCGCCAGCAGCTTGATCGGTGACAGTAGCTACGAGCAGTACTTC. Amino acids: CASSLIGDSSYEQYF.

CDR3 sequence reads: CASLASGADTQYF. Written as DNA, the CDR3 is TGTGCCAGCCTGGCCTCAGGCGCAGATACGCAGTATTTT. This chain uses TRBV7-2 with TRBJ2-3, with unresolved D. The ends were cut back, 8 bases at V and 4 bases at J, with 13 bases in the middle. Germline CDR1 is SGHTA and CDR2 is FQGNSA. The CDR3 has 13 amino acids.

This chain connects TRBV6-5 to TRBJ2-3, with 13 bases that match TRBD2. Germline V CDR1 and CDR2: MNHEY, SVGAGI. The CDR3 runs to 15 residues. The J segment lost 3 bases and the V segment lost 6 bases, leaving 3 bases of the junction unmatched. For the CDR3, the DNA is TGTGCCAGCAGGGGACTAGCGGGATTTACAGATACGCAGTATTTT. It yields the protein CASRGLAGFTDTQYF.

The rearrangement joins TRBV10-1 to TRBJ1-1, with TRBD1 matching 10 bases. CDR3 size: 17 residues. The junction had 7 bases not matched to a gene; V was cut back by 2 bases and J by 1 base. CDR1 and CDR2 (germline): WNHNN, SYGVQD (reference sequence). CDR3 protein: CASSEPEDRGKNTEAFF. DNA for the CDR3: TGCGCCAGCAGTGAGCCGGAGGACAGGGGGAAGAACACTGAAGCTTTCTTT.

This sequence joins TRBV7-2 and TRBJ1-2; D is uncertain. CDR3 length: 13 residues. Germline CDR1 and CDR2: SGHTA and FQGNSA. Trimming removed 3 bases from V and 8 bases from J, with 13 bases in between. The DNA of the CDR3 is TGTGCCAGCAGCTTCGGCCGGGAGAGAGGCTACACCTTC. It is translated as CASSFGRERGYTF.

The sample holds a few counts of this clone. The gene calls are TRBV3-1 (or the pseudogene TRBV3-2) and TRBJ2-1; weak D call: TRBD1 (5 bases). Trimming removed 2 bases at V and 0 bases at J, with 8 bases between. Germline V gene sequence: CDR1 LGHDT, CDR2 YNNKEL (reference sequence). This CDR3 is 15 amino acids long. CDR3 coding DNA: TGTGCCAGCAGCCAACAGGGATCCTCCTACAATGAGCAGTTCTTC. It encodes CASSQQGSSYNEQFF.

The chain employs TRBV9 and TRBJ1-3; no definite D call. CDR1 SGDLS and CDR2 YYNGEE come from the germline V gene. The CDR3 length is 13 residues. Trimming took off 3 bases at V and 4 bases at J, with 8 bases between the two ends. DNA of the CDR3: TGTGCCAGCAGCGCCTCGGGGGGAAACACCATATATTTT. Amino acids: CASSASGGNTIYF.

The chain recombines TRBV18 with TRBJ1-6; the D gene is possibly TRBD1 (5 bases). V lost 5 bases and J 10 bases, leaving 15 bases between the germline ends. Per germline, CDR1 KGHSH and CDR2 LQKENI. CDR3 size: 14 residues. In DNA, the CDR3 is TGTGCCAGCTCAATCCAGGGTGGGGAATCACCCCTCCACTTT. It codes for CASSIQGGESPLHF. Together with reference TRBV18 and TRBJ1-6, the CDR3 gives the full variable domain: NAGVMQNPRHLVRRRGQEARLRCSPMKGHSHVYWYRQLPEEGLKFMVYLQKENIIDESGMPKERFSAEFPKEGPSILRIQQVVRGDSAAYFCASSIQGGESPLHFGNGTRLTVT.

Here the CDR3 reads CASSFGQPLTEAFF. Here the CDR3 DNA reads TGTGCCAGCAGCTTTGGACAGCCGCTCACTGAAGCTTTCTTT. The chain carries TRBV7-9 and TRBJ1-1, with D perhaps matching TRBD1 (6 bases). The CDR3 runs 14 residues. V was pared by 3 bases and J by 4 bases, with 12 bases between. Germline lookup yields CDR1 SEHNR and CDR2 FQNEAQ (reference sequence).

V usage is TRBV6-5 and J usage is TRBJ1-4; maybe TRBD1 (6 bases). Germline CDR1 reads MNHEY; CDR2 reads SVGAGI. Trimming shortened V by 0 bases and J by 4 bases, and 9 bases separated the two germline ends. CDR3 length: 15 amino acids. The CDR3 region has the DNA TGTGCCAGCAGTTACTCGGACAGATTTAATGAAAAACTGTTTTTT. Translation: CASSYSDRFNEKLFF.

The V call is TRBV11-1, the J call TRBJ2-7; maybe TRBD1 (6 bases). Trimming took off 8 bases at V and 4 bases at J, with 18 bases between the two ends. CDR1 is SGHAT and CDR2 is FQDESV in the germline V gene (reference sequence). The CDR3 is 14 amino acids. The CDR3 DNA is TGTGCCAGCGGAAAACAGGGAGCCTTTTACGAGCAGTACTTC. It translates to CASGKQGAFYEQYF.

The V and J genes are TRBV7-3 and TRBJ2-2, with 7 bases that match TRBD1. CDR3 length: 15 residues. Germline lookup yields CDR1 SGHTA and CDR2 FQGTGA. Trimming took 6 bases from V and 4 from J; bases not matched to a gene: 8. The CDR3 region has the DNA TGTGCCAGCAGACCCGGGACAGCCCTCACCGGGGAGCTGTTTTTT. Protein sequence: CASRPGTALTGELFF.

V is TRBV4-1 and J is TRBJ1-5; D is unclear. Trimming took off 6 bases at V and 4 bases at J, with 13 bases between the two ends. Germline assignment: CDR1 MGHRA and CDR2 YSYEKL. The CDR3 runs to 14 residues. The CDR3 coding sequence is TGCGCCAGCAGTCTAGCAGGTGCTAATCAGCCCCAGCATTTT. Its protein is CASSLAGANQPQHF.

The chain links TRBV19 to TRBJ2-7, with D maybe TRBD2 (6 bases). The V end was cut by 6 bases, the J end by 0 bases, with 9 bases between. CDR1 and CDR2 (germline): LNHDA, SQIVND (reference sequence). This CDR3 contains 13 residues. The CDR3 DNA sequence: TGTGCCAGTAGCGCGGGACGCTCCTACGAGCAGTACTTC. This codes for CASSAGRSYEQYF.

The chain carries TRBV7-2 and TRBJ2-7, with D hard to call. This CDR3 is built from 13 residues. Per germline, CDR1 SGHTA and CDR2 FQGNSA. The V end lost 4 bases, the J end lost 3 bases, and 10 bases lay between the germline ends. The chain's CDR3 is CASSYSSYYEQYF. CDR3 nucleotide sequence: TGTGCCAGCAGCTATTCGAGTTACTACGAGCAGTACTTC.

The V gene is TRBV2, the J gene TRBJ1-2; the match to TRBD1 covers 9 bases. V dropped 6 bases and J dropped 6; count of bases not matched to a gene: 8. Looked up from germline, CDR1 is SNHLY and CDR2 is FYNNEI. The CDR3 consists of 14 residues. This chain's CDR3 is CASRGGQGRDGYTF. The CDR3 coding sequence is TGTGCCAGCAGGGGCGGACAGGGGCGGGATGGCTACACCTTC.

The rearrangement links TRBV5-1 to TRBJ1-3, with D tentatively TRBD1 (5 bases). CDR1 is SGHRS and CDR2 is YFSETQ in the germline V gene. This CDR3 spans 15 amino acids. Trimming stripped 6 bases from V and 0 bases from J, with 13 bases between. The CDR3 region is CASTPGEYSGNTIYF. Written as DNA, the CDR3 is TGCGCCAGCACACCGGGGGAATACTCTGGAAACACCATATATTTT.

V usage is TRBV5-1 and J usage is TRBJ2-4, with D possibly being TRBD2 (6 bases). CDR3 size: 18 residues. Trimming took off 0 bases at V and 0 bases at J, with 16 bases between the two ends. CDR1 and CDR2 (germline): SGHRS, YFSETQ. The CDR3 bases are TGCGCCAGCAGCTTGGAACCCAGGCGGGACCTAGCCAAAAACATTCAGTACTTC. This gives the protein CASSLEPRRDLAKNIQYF.

V and J are TRBV5-1 and TRBJ1-1; D is possibly TRBD1 (5 bases). This CDR3 is built from 14 residues. Germline lookup yields CDR1 SGHRS and CDR2 YFSETQ. V was clipped by 6 bases and J by 2 bases, with 14 bases between them. CDR3: CASMEGWANTEAFF. For the CDR3, the DNA is TGCGCCAGCATGGAGGGGTGGGCTAACACTGAAGCTTTCTTT.

The V call is TRBV19, the J call TRBJ1-2, with D tentatively TRBD1 (6 bases). CDR1 LNHDA and CDR2 SQIVND come from the germline V gene (reference sequence). Trimming stripped 6 bases from V and 0 bases from J, with 14 bases between. This CDR3 comprises 15 residues. CDR3 DNA sequence: TGTGCCAGTAGCCGACCGGGACAAGCTAACTATGGCTACACCTTC. Translation: CASSRPGQANYGYTF.

This chain connects TRBV28 to TRBJ1-2; D gene ambiguous. The CDR3 loop spans 13 amino acids. The germline V gene encodes CDR1 MDHEN and CDR2 SYDVKM. Trimming stripped 3 bases from V and 5 bases from J, with 10 bases between. The CDR3 nucleotides read TGTGCCAGCAGTTTGCGAGACTCATATGGCTACACCTTC. It specifies CASSLRDSYGYTF.

This chain connects TRBV6-5 to TRBJ2-6; D is uncertain. Germline loops: CDR1 MNHEY, CDR2 SVGAGI. The V and J ends lost 7 bases and 0 bases respectively, with 10 bases between them. The CDR3 has 15 residues. CDR3 sequence: CASKLPNSGANVLTF. CDR3 coding DNA: TGTGCCAGCAAACTCCCGAACTCTGGGGCCAACGTCCTGACTTTC.

The chain carries TRBV7-2 and TRBJ1-6, with 7 bases fitting TRBD1. Trimming at V came to 5 bases and at J to 3 bases, leaving 7 bases not matched to a gene. The CDR3 length is 16 residues. Germline V gene lookup returns CDR1 SGHTA and CDR2 FQGNSA. The CDR3 loop is CASSVYGTDYNSPLHF. The CDR3 bases are TGTGCCAGCAGCGTCTATGGGACAGACTATAATTCACCCCTCCACTTT.

J is TRBJ1-6 and V is TRBV5-6; 7 bases fit TRBD1. With 3 bases clipped from V and 5 bases from J, the junction kept 5 bases outside the gene matches. This CDR3 spans 15 amino acids. Germline CDR1 is SGHDT and CDR2 is YYEEEE. The CDR3 DNA is TGTGCCAGCAGCTGGGACAGAAGAAATAATTCACCCCTCCACTTT. Its translation: CASSWDRRNNSPLHF.